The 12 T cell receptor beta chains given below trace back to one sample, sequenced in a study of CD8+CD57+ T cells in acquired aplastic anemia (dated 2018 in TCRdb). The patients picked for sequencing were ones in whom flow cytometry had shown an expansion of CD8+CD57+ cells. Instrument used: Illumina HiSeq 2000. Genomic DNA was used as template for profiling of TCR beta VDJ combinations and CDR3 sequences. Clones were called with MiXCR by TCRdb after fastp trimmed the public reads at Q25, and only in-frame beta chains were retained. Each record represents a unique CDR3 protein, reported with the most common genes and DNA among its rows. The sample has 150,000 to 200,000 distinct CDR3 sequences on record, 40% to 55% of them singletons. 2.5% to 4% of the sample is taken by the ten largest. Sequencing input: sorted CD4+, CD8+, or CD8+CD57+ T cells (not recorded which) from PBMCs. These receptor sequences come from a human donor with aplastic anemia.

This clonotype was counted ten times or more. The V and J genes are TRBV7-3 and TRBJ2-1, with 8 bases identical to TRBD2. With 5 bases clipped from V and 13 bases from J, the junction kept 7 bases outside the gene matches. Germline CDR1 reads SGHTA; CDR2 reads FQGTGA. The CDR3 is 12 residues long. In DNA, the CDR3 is TGTGCCAGCAGCCACGGAGCGGGAGAACAGTTCTTC. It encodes CASSHGAGEQFF.

The CDR3 loop is CASSAGTSGTDTQYF. DNA for the CDR3: TGTGCCAGCAGCGCAGGGACTAGCGGCACAGATACGCAGTATTTT. The V call is TRBV25-1, the J call TRBJ2-3; 10 bases align to TRBD2. The CDR3 spans 15 residues. Germline loops: CDR1 MGHDK, CDR2 SYGVNS. J was trimmed by 1 base and V by 6 bases; bases with no gene match: 4.

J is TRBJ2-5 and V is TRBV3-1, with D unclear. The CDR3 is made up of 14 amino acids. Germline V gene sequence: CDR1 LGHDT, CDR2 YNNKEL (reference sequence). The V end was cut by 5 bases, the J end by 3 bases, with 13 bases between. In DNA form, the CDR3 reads TGTGCCAGCAGCTTTGAAGGACGAAAAGAGACCCAGTACTTC. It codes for CASSFEGRKETQYF.

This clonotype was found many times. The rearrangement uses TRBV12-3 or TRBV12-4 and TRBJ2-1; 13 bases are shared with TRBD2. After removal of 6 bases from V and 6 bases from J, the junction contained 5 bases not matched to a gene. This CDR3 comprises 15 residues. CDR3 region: CASRRLAGGTNEQFF. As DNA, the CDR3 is TGTGCCAGCAGAAGACTAGCGGGAGGAACCAATGAGCAGTTCTTC.

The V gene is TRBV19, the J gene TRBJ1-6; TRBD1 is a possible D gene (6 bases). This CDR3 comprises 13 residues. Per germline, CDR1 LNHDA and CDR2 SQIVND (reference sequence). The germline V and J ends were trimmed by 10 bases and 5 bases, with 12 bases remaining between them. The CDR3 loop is CATSTGNNSPLHF. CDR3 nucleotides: TGTGCCACCTCGACAGGCAATAATTCACCCCTCCACTTT.

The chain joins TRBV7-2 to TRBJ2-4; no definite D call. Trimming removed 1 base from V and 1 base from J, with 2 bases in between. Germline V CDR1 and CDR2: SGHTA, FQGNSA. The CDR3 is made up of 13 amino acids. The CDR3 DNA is TGTGCCAGCAGCTTAGGGGCCAAAAACATTCAGTACTTC. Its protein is CASSLGAKNIQYF.

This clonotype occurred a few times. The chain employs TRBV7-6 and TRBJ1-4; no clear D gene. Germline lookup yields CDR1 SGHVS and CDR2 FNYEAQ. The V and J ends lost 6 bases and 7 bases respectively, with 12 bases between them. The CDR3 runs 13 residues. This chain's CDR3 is CASSRSFLEKLFF. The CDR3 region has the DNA TGTGCCAGCAGTCGCTCATTCCTTGAAAAACTGTTTTTT.

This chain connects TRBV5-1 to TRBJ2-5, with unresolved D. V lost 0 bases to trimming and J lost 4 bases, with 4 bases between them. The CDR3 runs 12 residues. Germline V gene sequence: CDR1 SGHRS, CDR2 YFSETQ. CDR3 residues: CASSLEGETQYF. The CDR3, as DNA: TGCGCCAGCAGCTTGGAGGGAGAGACCCAGTACTTC.

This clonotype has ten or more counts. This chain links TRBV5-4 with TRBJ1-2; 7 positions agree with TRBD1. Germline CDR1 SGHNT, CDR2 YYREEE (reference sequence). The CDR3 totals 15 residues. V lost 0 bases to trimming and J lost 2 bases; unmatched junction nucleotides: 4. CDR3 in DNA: TGTGCCAGCAGCTTGGCGGGACAGACGAACTATGGCTACACCTTC. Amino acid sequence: CASSLAGQTNYGYTF.

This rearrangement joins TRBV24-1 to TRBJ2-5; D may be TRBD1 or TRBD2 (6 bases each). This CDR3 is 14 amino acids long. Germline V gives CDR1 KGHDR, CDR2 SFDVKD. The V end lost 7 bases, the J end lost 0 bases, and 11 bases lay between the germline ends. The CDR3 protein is CATSGGRDQETQYF. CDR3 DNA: TGTGCCACCAGCGGGGGCCGCGACCAAGAGACCCAGTACTTC.

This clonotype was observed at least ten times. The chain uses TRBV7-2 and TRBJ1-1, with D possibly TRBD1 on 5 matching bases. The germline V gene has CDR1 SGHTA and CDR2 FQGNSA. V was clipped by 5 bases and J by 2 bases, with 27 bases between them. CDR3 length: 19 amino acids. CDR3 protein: CASSPYVRGRYFPNTEAFF. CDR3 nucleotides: TGTGCCAGCAGCCCCTACGTTCGGGGACGGTATTTCCCTAACACTGAAGCTTTCTTT.

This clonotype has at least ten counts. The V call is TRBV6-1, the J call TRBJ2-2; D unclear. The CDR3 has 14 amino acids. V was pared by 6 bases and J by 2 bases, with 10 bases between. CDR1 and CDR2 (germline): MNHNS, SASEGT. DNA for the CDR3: TGTGCCAGCAGCCAAACTGGAAACACCGGGGAGCTGTTTTTT. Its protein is CASSQTGNTGELFF.